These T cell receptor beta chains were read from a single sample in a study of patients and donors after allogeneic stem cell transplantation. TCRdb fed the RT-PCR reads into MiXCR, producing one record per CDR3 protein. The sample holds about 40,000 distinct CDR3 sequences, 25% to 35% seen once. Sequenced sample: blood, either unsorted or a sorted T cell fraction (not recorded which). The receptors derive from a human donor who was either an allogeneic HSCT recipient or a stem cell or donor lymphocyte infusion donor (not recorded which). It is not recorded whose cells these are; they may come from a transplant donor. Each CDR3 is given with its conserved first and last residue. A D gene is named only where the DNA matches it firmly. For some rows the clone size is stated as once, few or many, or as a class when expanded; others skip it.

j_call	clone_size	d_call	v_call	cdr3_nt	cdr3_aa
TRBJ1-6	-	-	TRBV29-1	TGCAGCACCGCTCTGGATTCACCCCTCCACTTT	CSTALDSPLHF
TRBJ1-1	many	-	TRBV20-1	TGCAGTGCCGTGACCAGTAGCACTGAAGCTTTCTTT	CSAVTSSTEAFF
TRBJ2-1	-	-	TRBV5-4	TGTGCCAGCAGCTTGGATGAGGTCGGCGAGCAGTTCTTC	CASSLDEVGEQFF
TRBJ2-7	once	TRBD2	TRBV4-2	TGTGCCAGCAGCCTATCCGGGACTAGCGGTTCCTACGAGCAGTACTTC	CASSLSGTSGSYEQYF
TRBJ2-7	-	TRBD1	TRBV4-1	TGCGCCAGCAGCCAAGAAGGGACAGGGGTAAACGAGCAGTACTTC	CASSQEGTGVNEQYF
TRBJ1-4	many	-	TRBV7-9	TGTGCCAGCAGCTTTTATACAGGTGAAAAACTGTTTTTT	CASSFYTGEKLFF
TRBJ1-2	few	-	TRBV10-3	TGTGCCATCAAAGCCGGGGACAACTATGGCTACACCTTC	CAIKAGDNYGYTF
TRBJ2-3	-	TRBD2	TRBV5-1	TGCGCCAGCAGAAGTTCCGGGACTAGCGGGATTACCGGCACAGATACGCAGTATTTT	CASRSSGTSGITGTDTQYF
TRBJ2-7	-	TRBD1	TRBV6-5	TGTGCCAGCGCCCGAGACAGGGGCCGTCATCAGTACTTC	CASARDRGRHQYF
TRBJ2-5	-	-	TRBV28	TGTGCCAGCAGTTTGGGGTTAGCGCTCCAAGAGACCCAGTACTTC	CASSLGLALQETQYF
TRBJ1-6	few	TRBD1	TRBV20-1	TGCAGTGCTAGATTACCGGGACAGGGGTATAATTCACCCCTCCACTTT	CSARLPGQGYNSPLHF
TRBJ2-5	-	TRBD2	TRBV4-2	TGTGCCAGCAGCCAAGATCCGAGCGGGGTGGGTGAAGGGACCCAGTACTTC	CASSQDPSGVGEGTQYF
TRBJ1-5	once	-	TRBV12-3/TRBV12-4	TGTGCCAGCAGTCCCCAGGGAGCCCCCAATCAGCCCCAGCATTTT	CASSPQGAPNQPQHF
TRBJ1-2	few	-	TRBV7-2	TGTGCCAGCAGCCAACTGGATTGGGGTGGCTACACCTTC	CASSQLDWGGYTF
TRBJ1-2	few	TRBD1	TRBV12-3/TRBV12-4	TGTGCCAGCAGTCCCGACAGGGTGATTGGCTACACCTTC	CASSPDRVIGYTF
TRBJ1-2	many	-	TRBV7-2	TGTGCCAGCAGCTTAAGGCAGGGGTGGGACTATGGCTACACCTTC	CASSLRQGWDYGYTF
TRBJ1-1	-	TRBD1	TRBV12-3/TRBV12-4	TGTGCCAGCAGGCTCTGGGACAGCCACACTGAAGCTTTCTTT	CASRLWDSHTEAFF
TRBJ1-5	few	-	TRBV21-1	TGTGCCAGCAGCCCTCACCGGACAGCGGGCAATCAGCCCCAGCATTTT	CASSPHRTAGNQPQHF
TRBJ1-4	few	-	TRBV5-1	TGCGCCAGCAGCTCGACAGGCCATAATGAAAAACTGTTTTTT	CASSSTGHNEKLFF
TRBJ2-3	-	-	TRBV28	TGTGCCAGCAGTTTGGTCTCTCCCGGGGATACGCAGTATTTT	CASSLVSPGDTQYF
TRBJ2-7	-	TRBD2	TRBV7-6	TGTGCCAGCAGCTTAACCGGGACTAGCGGCTACTACGAGCAGTACTTC	CASSLTGTSGYYEQYF
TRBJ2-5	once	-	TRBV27	TGTGCCAGCAGTGCTTCGTCGATCCAAGAGACCCAGTACTTC	CASSASSIQETQYF
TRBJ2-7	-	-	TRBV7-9	TGTGCCAGCAGCTTAGCGATAGCGGCCGAGCAGTACTTC	CASSLAIAAEQYF
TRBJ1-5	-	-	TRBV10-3	TGTGCCATCGGGGAGTATCAGCCCCAGCATTTT	CAIGEYQPQHF
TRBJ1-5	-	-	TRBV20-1	TGCAGTGCTACAGGGAACAATCAGCCCCAGCATTTT	CSATGNNQPQHF
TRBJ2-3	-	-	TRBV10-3	TGTGCCATCAGTGAGGGGCTTTTCTCTACGCAGTATTTT	CAISEGLFSTQYF
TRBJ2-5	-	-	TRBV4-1	TGCGCCAGCAGCCAAGATCAGCTAGCCGCAATATTTAAACATGAGACCCAGTACTTC	CASSQDQLAAIFKHETQYF
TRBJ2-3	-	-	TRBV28	TGTGCCAGCAGTCCTCGCAACACAGATACGCAGTATTTT	CASSPRNTDTQYF
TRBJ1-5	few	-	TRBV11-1	TGTGCCAGCAGCTTAGGACGTAATCAGCCCCAGCATTTT	CASSLGRNQPQHF
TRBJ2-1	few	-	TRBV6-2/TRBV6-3	TGTGCCAGCAGTTACGCCCGGGGGAGGAACAATGAGCAGTTCTTC	CASSYARGRNNEQFF
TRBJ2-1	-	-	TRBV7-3	TGTGCCAGCAGCTTTAGACGGGGATTGGACAATAAGCAGTTCTTC	CASSFRRGLDNKQFF
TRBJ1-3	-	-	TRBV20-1	TGCAGTGCTACAGTTCTCCTCTCTGGAAACACCATATATTTT	CSATVLLSGNTIYF
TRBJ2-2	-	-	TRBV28	TGTGCCTCCAACGGGGGGCCCACCGGGGAGCTGTTTTTT	CASNGGPTGELFF
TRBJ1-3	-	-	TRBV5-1	TGCGCCAGCAGCTTGGAAGGGGAAACTGGAAACACCATATATTTT	CASSLEGETGNTIYF
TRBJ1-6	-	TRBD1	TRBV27	TGTGCCAGCAGTTTAACAGGGGAGGGTTCACCCCTCCACTTT	CASSLTGEGSPLHF
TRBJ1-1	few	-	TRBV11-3	TGTGCCAGCAGCTCCCGAAACACTGAAGCTTTCTTT	CASSSRNTEAFF
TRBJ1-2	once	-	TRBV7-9	TGTGCCAGCAGCGGGAATGCCGTAGGCTACACCTTC	CASSGNAVGYTF